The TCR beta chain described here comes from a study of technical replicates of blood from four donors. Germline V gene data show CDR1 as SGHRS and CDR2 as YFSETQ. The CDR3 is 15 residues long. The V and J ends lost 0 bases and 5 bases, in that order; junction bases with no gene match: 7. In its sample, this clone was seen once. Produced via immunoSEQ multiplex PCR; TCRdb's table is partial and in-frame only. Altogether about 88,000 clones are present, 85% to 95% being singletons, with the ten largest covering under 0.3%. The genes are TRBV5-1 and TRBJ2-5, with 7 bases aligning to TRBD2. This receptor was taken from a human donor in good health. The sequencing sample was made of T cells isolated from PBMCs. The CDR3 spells CASSLEGKAGETQYF. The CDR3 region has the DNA TGCGCCAGCAGCTTGGAGGGCAAAGCGGGGGAGACCCAGTACTTC. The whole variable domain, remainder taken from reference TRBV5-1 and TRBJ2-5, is KAGVTQTPRYLIKTRGQQVTLSCSPISGHRSVSWYQQTPGQGLQFLFEYFSETQRNKGNFPGRFSGRQFSNSRSEMNVSTLELGDSALYLCASSLEGKAGETQYFGPGTRLLVL.